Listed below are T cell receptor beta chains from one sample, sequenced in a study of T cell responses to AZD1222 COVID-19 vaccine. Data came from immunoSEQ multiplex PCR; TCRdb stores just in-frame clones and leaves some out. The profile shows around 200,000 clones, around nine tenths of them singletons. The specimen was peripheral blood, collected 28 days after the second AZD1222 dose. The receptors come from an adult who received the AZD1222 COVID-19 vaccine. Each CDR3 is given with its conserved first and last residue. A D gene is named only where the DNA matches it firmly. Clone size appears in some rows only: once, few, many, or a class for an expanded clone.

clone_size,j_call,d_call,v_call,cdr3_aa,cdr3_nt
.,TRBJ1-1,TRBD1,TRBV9,CASSGDRGRMNTEAFF,TGTGCCAGCAGCGGTGACAGGGGACGCATGAACACTGAAGCTTTCTTT
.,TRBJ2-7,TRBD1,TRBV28,CASSLLTGTGSEQYF,TGTGCCAGCAGTTTACTGACCGGGACAGGGTCCGAGCAGTACTTC
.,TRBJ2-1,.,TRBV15,CATSRGEADDNEQFF,TGTGCCACCAGCAGAGGAGAAGCGGACGACAATGAGCAGTTCTTC
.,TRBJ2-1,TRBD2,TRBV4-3,CASSQVAGGYNEQFF,TGCGCCAGCAGTCAGGTTGCGGGGGGCTACAATGAGCAGTTCTTC
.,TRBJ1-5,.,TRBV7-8,CASSLGTGGNQPQHF,TGTGCCAGCAGCTTAGGAACAGGCGGAAACCAGCCCCAGCATTTT
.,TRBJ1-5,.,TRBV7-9,CASSLGERQPQHF,TGTGCCAGCAGCTTAGGAGAGCGTCAGCCCCAGCATTTT
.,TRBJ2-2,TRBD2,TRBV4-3,CASSQESGGFTGELFF,TGCGCCAGCAGCCAAGAAAGCGGGGGATTCACCGGGGAGCTGTTTTTT
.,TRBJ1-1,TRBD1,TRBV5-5,CASSRQGGTEAFF,TGTGCCAGCAGCCGACAGGGAGGCACTGAAGCTTTCTTT
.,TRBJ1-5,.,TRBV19,CASSVGQYSNQPQHF,TGTGCCAGTAGTGTCGGACAGTATAGCAATCAGCCCCAGCATTTT
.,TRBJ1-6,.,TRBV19,CASRGTGTKSPLHF,TGTGCCAGTAGAGGTACCGGGACGAAGTCACCCCTCCACTTT
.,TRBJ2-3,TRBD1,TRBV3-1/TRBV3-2,CASSHPRQGADTQYF,TGTGCCAGCAGCCATCCTAGACAGGGGGCAGATACGCAGTATTTT
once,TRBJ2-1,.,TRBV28,CAKNNEQFF,TGTGCCAAGAACAATGAGCAGTTCTTC
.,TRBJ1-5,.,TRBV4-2,CASSPEGGGPNQPQHF,TGTGCCAGCAGCCCTGAGGGGGGGGGTCCCAATCAGCCCCAGCATTTT
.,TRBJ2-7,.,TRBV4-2,CASSQDLRGGEQYF,TGTGCCAGCAGCCAAGATCTTAGGGGGGGCGAGCAGTACTTC
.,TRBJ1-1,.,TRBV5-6,CASSPGGAPVNTEAFF,TGTGCCAGCAGCCCAGGAGGGGCCCCGGTGAACACTGAAGCTTTCTTT
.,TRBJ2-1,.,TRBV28,CASSKGGLYNEQFF,TGTGCCAGCAGTAAAGGCGGGCTCTACAATGAGCAGTTCTTC
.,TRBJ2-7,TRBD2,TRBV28,CASSSPSGAYEQYF,TGTGCCAGCAGTTCCCCTAGCGGGGCCTACGAGCAGTACTTC
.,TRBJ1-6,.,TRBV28,CASSTELQTYNSPLHF,TGTGCCAGCAGTACGGAATTGCAGACTTATAATTCACCCCTCCACTTT
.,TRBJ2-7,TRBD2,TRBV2,CASSEIKLAGVGEQYF,TGTGCCAGCAGTGAAATAAAACTAGCGGGAGTAGGAGAGCAGTACTTC
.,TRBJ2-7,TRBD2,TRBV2,CASSRGGSYEQYF,TGTGCCAGCAGTCGGGGAGGGTCCTACGAGCAGTACTTC
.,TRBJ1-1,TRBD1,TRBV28,CASSDLAQRQGTEAFF,TGTGCCAGCAGCGACCTTGCCCAGCGACAGGGGACTGAAGCTTTCTTT
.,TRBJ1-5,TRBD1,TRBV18,CASSLGQGNQPQHF,TGTGCCAGCTCACTTGGACAGGGGAATCAGCCCCAGCATTTT
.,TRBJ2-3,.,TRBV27,CASTRSQTDTQYF,TGTGCCAGCACCAGGTCACAGACAGATACGCAGTATTTT
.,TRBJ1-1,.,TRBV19,CASSSQVSWDTEAFF,TGTGCCAGTAGTTCGCAGGTTAGCTGGGACACTGAAGCTTTCTTT
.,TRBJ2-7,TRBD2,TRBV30,CASGTSGSNYEQYF,TGTGCCTCAGGGACTAGCGGGAGTAACTACGAGCAGTACTTC
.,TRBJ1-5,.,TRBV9,CASGQGSQPQHF,TGTGCCAGCGGGCAGGGTAGCCAGCCCCAGCATTTT
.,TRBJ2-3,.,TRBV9,CASKGGPHTDTQYF,TGTGCCAGTAAGGGGGGCCCTCACACAGATACGCAGTATTTT
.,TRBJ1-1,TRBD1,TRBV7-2,CASSRTGNTEAFF,TGTGCCAGCAGCAGGACAGGGAACACTGAAGCTTTCTTT
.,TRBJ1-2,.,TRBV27,CASSLYLDYGYTF,TGTGCCAGCAGTTTATACCTTGACTATGGCTACACCTTC
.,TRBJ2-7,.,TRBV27,CASSSTPSYEQYF,TGTGCCAGCAGTTCGACCCCTTCCTACGAGCAGTACTTC
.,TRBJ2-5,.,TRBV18,CASSPSGAAKETQYF,TGTGCCAGCTCACCATCGGGGGCTGCCAAGGAGACCCAGTACTTC
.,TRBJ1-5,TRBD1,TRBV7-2,CASSTDRISNQPQHF,TGTGCCAGCAGCACGGACAGGATTAGCAATCAGCCCCAGCATTTT
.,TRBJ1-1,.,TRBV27,CASSPDGPLFEAFF,TGTGCCAGCAGTCCAGACGGGCCGCTTTTTGAAGCTTTCTTT
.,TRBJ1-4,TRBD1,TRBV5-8,CASRPTGGELFF,TGTGCCAGCAGACCGACAGGGGGGGAACTGTTTTTT
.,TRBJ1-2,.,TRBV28,CASRPGQQGRGYTF,TGTGCCAGCAGGCCGGGGCAACAGGGAAGAGGCTACACCTTC
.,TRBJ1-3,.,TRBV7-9,CASSWVETLSGNTIYF,TGTGCCAGCAGCTGGGTGGAGACCCTCTCTGGAAACACCATATATTTT
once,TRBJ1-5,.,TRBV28,CASSYTPRGNQPQHF,TGTGCCAGCAGTTACACTCCGCGAGGCAATCAGCCCCAGCATTTT
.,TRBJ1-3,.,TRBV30,CALHLDSGNTIYF,TGTGCCCTCCACTTGGACTCTGGAAACACCATATATTTT
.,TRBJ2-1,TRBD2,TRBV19,CASRYGGGYEQFF,TGTGCCAGTAGGTACGGCGGGGGGTATGAGCAGTTCTTC
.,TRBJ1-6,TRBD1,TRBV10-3,CAISVARGDESPLHF,TGTGCCATCAGTGTGGCCAGGGGGGATGAGTCACCCCTCCACTTT
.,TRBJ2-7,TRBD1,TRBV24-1,CATSVTGGSYEQYF,TGTGCCACCAGTGTGACAGGGGGCTCCTACGAGCAGTACTTC
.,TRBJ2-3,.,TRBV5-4,CASSLRVVGADTQYF,TGTGCCAGCAGCCTCCGGGTCGTTGGCGCAGATACGCAGTATTTT
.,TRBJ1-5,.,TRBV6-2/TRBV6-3,CASSTADPLGQPQHF,TGTGCCAGCAGTACGGCGGACCCTCTGGGTCAGCCCCAGCATTTT
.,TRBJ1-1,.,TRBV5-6,CASSSPGEAFF,TGTGCCAGCAGCTCCCCGGGAGAAGCTTTCTTT
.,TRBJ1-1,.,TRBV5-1,CASNRKEDTEAFF,TGCGCCAGCAACCGGAAAGAGGACACTGAAGCTTTCTTT
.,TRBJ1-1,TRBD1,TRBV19,CASSPGTGRVTEAFF,TGTGCCAGTAGTCCGGGGACAGGGAGGGTCACTGAAGCTTTCTTT
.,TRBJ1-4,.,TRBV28,CASSLRGGGEKLFF,TGTGCCAGCAGTTTAAGGGGGGGAGGGGAAAAACTGTTTTTT
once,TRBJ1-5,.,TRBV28,CASSPPPGNQPQHF,TGTGCCAGCAGTCCACCCCCAGGGAATCAGCCCCAGCATTTT
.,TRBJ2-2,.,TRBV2,CASSSGTFTGELFF,TGTGCCAGCAGCTCCGGGACTTTCACCGGGGAGCTGTTTTTT
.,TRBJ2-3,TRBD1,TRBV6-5,CASLGQDSTDTQYF,TGTGCCAGCCTGGGACAGGATAGCACAGATACGCAGTATTTT
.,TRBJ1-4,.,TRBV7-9,CASSSRVGNEKLFF,TGTGCCAGCAGCTCCAGGGTGGGTAATGAAAAACTGTTTTTT
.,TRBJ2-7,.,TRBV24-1,CATSDSHSEQYF,TGTGCCACCAGTGACTCGCATTCCGAGCAGTACTTC
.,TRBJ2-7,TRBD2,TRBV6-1,CASSEWAPGLAGLSYEQYF,TGTGCCAGCAGTGAATGGGCCCCGGGACTAGCGGGCCTCTCCTACGAGCAGTACTTC
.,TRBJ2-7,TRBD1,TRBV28,CASTAPRTGISYEQYF,TGTGCCAGCACCGCCCCAAGGACAGGAATATCCTACGAGCAGTACTTC
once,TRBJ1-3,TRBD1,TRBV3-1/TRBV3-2,CASSQGGGRNTIYF,TGTGCCAGCAGCCAAGGAGGGGGCAGAAACACCATATATTTT
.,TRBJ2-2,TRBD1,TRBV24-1,CATSDRDRARHTGELFF,TGTGCCACCAGTGATCGGGACAGGGCAAGACACACCGGGGAGCTGTTTTTT
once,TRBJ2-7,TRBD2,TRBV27,CASSFSGGGAEQYF,TGTGCCAGCAGTTTTAGCGGGGGGGGCGCCGAGCAGTACTTC